The 29 T cell receptor beta chains reported below all come from one sample, sequenced in a study of shared clonotypes between healthy human individuals. Generated by immunoSEQ multiplex PCR, the TCRdb table keeps only in-frame clones and is missing some. The sample includes about 800,000 clones, 96% of them seen just once. CD45RO-negative, CCR7-positively selected cells formed the naive CD8 fraction, excluding terminally differentiated effector memory CD45RA+ cells. The sample was naive CD8+ T cells sorted from blood. The origin of the receptors is a man younger than 45 in good health.

This clone was recorded once. CDR3 amino acids: CAWAVETGGGDEQYF. The DNA of the CDR3 is TGTGCCTGGGCGGTTGAGACAGGGGGCGGCGACGAGCAGTACTTC. V and J are TRBV30 and TRBJ2-7; 10 nucleotides line up with TRBD1. CDR1 and CDR2 from the germline V gene are GTSNPN and SVGIG (reference sequence). The length of the CDR3 is 15 residues. Trimming at V came to 5 bases and at J to 5 bases, leaving 12 bases not matched to a gene.

V gene TRBV7-9 combines with J gene TRBJ2-5, with no clear D. The V and J ends lost 3 bases and 3 bases respectively, with 8 bases between them. Per germline, CDR1 SEHNR and CDR2 FQNEAQ (reference sequence). The CDR3 is made up of 13 amino acids. The CDR3 reads CASSFVVEETQYF. The CDR3 DNA follows: TGTGCCAGCAGCTTCGTCGTTGAAGAGACCCAGTACTTC.

This sequence joins TRBV6-5 and TRBJ1-2, with no clear D. V lost 4 bases to trimming and J lost 4 bases, with 13 bases between them. Germline loops: CDR1 MNHEY, CDR2 SVGAGI. The CDR3 extends over 14 amino acids. For the CDR3, the DNA is TGTGCCAGCAGTTCCTCAGACATGATCTATGGCTACACCTTC. Translating gives CASSSSDMIYGYTF.

The chain combines TRBV7-9 with TRBJ2-2; TRBD1 matches at 8 bases. Germline trimming cut 1 base from V and 0 bases from J; bases unmatched to any gene: 4. This CDR3 is built from 17 residues. The germline gives CDR1 SEHNR, CDR2 FQNEAQ (reference sequence). The CDR3 coding sequence is TGTGCCAGCAGCTTAGACTCGGGACAGGCGAACACCGGGGAGCTGTTTTTT. Its protein is CASSLDSGQANTGELFF. The full variable domain, its missing parts supplied by reference TRBV7-9 and TRBJ2-2, is DTGVSQNPRHKITKRGQNVTFRCDPISEHNRLYWYRQTLGQGPEFLTYFQNEAQLEKSRLLSDRFSAERPKGSFSTLEIQRTEQGDSAMYLCASSLDSGQANTGELFFGEGSRLTVL.

The genes are TRBV7-8 and TRBJ1-3; no clear D. Between the trimmed V and J ends, which lost 5 bases and 0 bases, there was a span of 11 bases. This CDR3 comprises 15 residues. Germline values: CDR1 SGHVS, CDR2 FQNEAQ. The CDR3 here is CASSPMTHSGNTIYF. CDR3 DNA: TGTGCCAGCAGCCCTATGACGCACTCTGGAAACACCATATATTTT.

The chain joins TRBV29-1 to TRBJ2-1; D remains unclear. This CDR3 is 14 amino acids long. The germline V gene encodes CDR1 SQVTM and CDR2 ANQGSEA. Trimming shortened V by 1 base and J by 0 bases, and 7 bases separated the two germline ends. The CDR3 spells CSVEGWSSYNEQFF. The CDR3 coding sequence is TGCAGCGTTGAAGGCTGGAGCTCCTACAATGAGCAGTTCTTC.

The rearrangement joins TRBV14 to TRBJ2-7; the D gene is possibly TRBD2 (6 bases). Germline V lookup: CDR1 SGHDN, CDR2 FVKESK. This CDR3 spans 15 amino acids. V was pared by 2 bases and J by 5 bases, with 16 bases between. In nucleotides, the CDR3 is TGTGCCAGCAGCCAATCCCCGGGAGTAGCGGACGAGCAGTACTTC. It codes for CASSQSPGVADEQYF.

The chain couples TRBV14 to TRBJ1-1; TRBD1 aligns across 8 bases. Germline CDR1 and CDR2: SGHDN and FVKESK. This CDR3 comprises 16 residues. V trimming: 4 bases; J trimming: 0 bases; junction bases outside the gene matches: 7. In DNA, the CDR3 is TGTGCCAGCAGCCTCGACAGGGGTTGGGTGAACACTGAAGCTTTCTTT. Translation: CASSLDRGWVNTEAFF.

The gene calls are TRBV4-2 and TRBJ2-7; 7 bases fit TRBD1. Germline V CDR1 and CDR2: LGHNA, YNFKEQ. The V and J ends lost 4 bases and 3 bases, in that order; junction bases with no gene match: 9. The CDR3 totals 15 residues. CDR3 sequence reads: CASSPLGDSFYEQYF. In DNA form, the CDR3 reads TGTGCCAGCAGCCCCCTCGGGGACAGTTTCTACGAGCAGTACTTC.

The genes are TRBV11-3 and TRBJ2-7; perhaps TRBD1 as D (5 bases). V gave up 4 bases and J gave up 2 bases, with 12 bases separating them. Germline V lookup: CDR1 SGHNT, CDR2 YENEEA. The CDR3 runs 14 residues. This CDR3 reads CASSSNRIPYEQYF. The CDR3 bases are TGTGCCAGCAGCTCAAACAGGATACCCTACGAGCAGTACTTC.

The chain has TRBV6-5 and TRBJ1-5; possible D gene TRBD1, 5 bases. The CDR3 is 15 amino acids. In germline, CDR1 is MNHEY, CDR2 SVGAGI. V dropped 4 bases and J dropped 4 bases, with 14 bases sitting between them. CDR3 residues: CASSLDRGGNQPQHF. The CDR3 DNA reads TGTGCCAGCAGTTTAGATCGGGGGGGAAATCAGCCCCAGCATTTT.

The V gene is TRBV7-2, the J gene TRBJ2-3; 8 bases line up with TRBD2. CDR3 length equals 16 residues. Losses at the gene ends were 1 base for V and 4 bases for J; bases not matched to a gene: 7. Germline V gene data show CDR1 as SGHTA and CDR2 as FQGNSA. This CDR3 is CASSLGSGGLADTQYF. CDR3 DNA: TGTGCCAGCAGCTTAGGTTCGGGAGGGTTGGCAGATACGCAGTATTTT.

The count of this clone is one. The J gene is TRBJ2-7, the V gene TRBV19; 11 bases agree with TRBD2. The ends lost 3 bases at V and 4 bases at J; junction bases unmatched: 5. In germline, CDR1 is LNHDA, CDR2 SQIVND (reference sequence). The CDR3 is made up of 15 amino acids. CDR3 DNA sequence: TGTGCCAGTAGTATTACTAGCGGGAGTAGTTACGAGCAGTACTTC. As protein: CASSITSGSSYEQYF.

This chain links TRBV7-8 with TRBJ2-5, with D maybe TRBD2 (6 bases). The CDR3 consists of 15 residues. Germline lookup yields CDR1 SGHVS and CDR2 FQNEAQ. The germline V and J ends were trimmed by 3 bases and 5 bases, with 16 bases remaining between them. The CDR3 nucleotides read TGTGCCAGCAGCTTCAGCGGGCCGATACGGGAGACCCAGTACTTC. It encodes CASSFSGPIRETQYF.

The gene calls are TRBV13 and TRBJ2-3, with D unclear. CDR1 PRHDT and CDR2 FYEKMQ come from the germline V gene (reference sequence). Trimming left V 2 bases short and J 0 bases short, with 9 bases between. The CDR3 has 15 amino acids. Written as DNA, the CDR3 is TGTGCCAGCAGCTTACGCGGCACGAGCACAGATACGCAGTATTTT. Its protein product is CASSLRGTSTDTQYF.

The chain has TRBV7-9 and TRBJ2-3; D unclear. Germline CDR1 reads SEHNR; CDR2 reads FQNEAQ (reference sequence). The CDR3 has 14 residues. V was pared by 2 bases and J by 4 bases, with 10 bases between. The CDR3 coding sequence is TGTGCCAGCAGCTTAATCCTGGGCGCAGATACGCAGTATTTT. Encoded protein: CASSLILGADTQYF. Complete variable domain (other parts from reference TRBV7-9 and TRBJ2-3): DTGVSQNPRHKITKRGQNVTFRCDPISEHNRLYWYRQTLGQGPEFLTYFQNEAQLEKSRLLSDRFSAERPKGSFSTLEIQRTEQGDSAMYLCASSLILGADTQYFGPGTRLTVL.

This chain uses TRBV27 with TRBJ1-1; no reliable D call. This CDR3 region has 13 residues. Looked up from germline, CDR1 is MNHEY and CDR2 is SMNVEV (reference sequence). Trimming cost V 6 bases and J 0 bases, with 8 bases left between them. DNA for the CDR3: TGTGCCAGCAGACTACATGTGAACACTGAAGCTTTCTTT. Translating it yields CASRLHVNTEAFF.

The sample holds one count of this clone. This chain connects TRBV7-8 to TRBJ2-5; no clear D gene. Germline CDR1 is SGHVS and CDR2 is FQNEAQ. V dropped 5 bases and J dropped 3 bases, with 13 bases sitting between them. The CDR3 sequence is 14 residues long. This chain's CDR3 is CASSHARSKETQYF. For the CDR3, the DNA is TGTGCCAGCAGCCATGCGCGATCCAAAGAGACCCAGTACTTC.

This chain uses TRBV2 with TRBJ1-1; 8 positions agree with TRBD1. The V and J ends lost 4 bases and 3 bases, in that order; junction bases with no gene match: 10. The germline gives CDR1 SNHLY, CDR2 FYNNEI. The CDR3 consists of 16 residues. CDR3 in DNA: TGTGCCAGCAGTGGACAGGGGATGGTTGAGGACACTGAAGCTTTCTTT. Amino acids: CASSGQGMVEDTEAFF.

Details on this clone: This same CDR3 is encoded by further DNA sequences in the sample. The chain couples TRBV9 to TRBJ2-1; possibly TRBD2 for D (5 bases). Germline V gene lookup returns CDR1 SGDLS and CDR2 YYNGEE. The V end lost 0 bases, the J end lost 2 bases, and 9 bases lay between the germline ends. CDR3 length: 15 amino acids. CDR3 sequence (DNA): TGTGCCAGCAGCGTAGCCGGGAATACCTACAATGAGCAGTTCTTC. Encoded protein: CASSVAGNTYNEQFF.

The J gene is TRBJ2-1, the V gene TRBV15; 10 nucleotides align to TRBD1. This CDR3 is 13 amino acids long. Germline V gives CDR1 LNHNV, CDR2 YYDKDF (reference sequence). V dropped 5 bases and J dropped 15; count of bases not matched to a gene: 10. The CDR3 spells CATSGGQGEFPFF. CDR3 DNA sequence: TGTGCCACCAGCGGAGGACAGGGGGAATTTCCGTTCTTC.

The chain employs TRBV9 and TRBJ2-5; 9 bases are a match to TRBD2. Trimming cost V 1 base and J 3 bases; bases outside gene matches: 10. This CDR3 has 17 residues. The germline V gene encodes CDR1 SGDLS and CDR2 YYNGEE. This CDR3 is CASSVWSSGNSEETQYF. The CDR3 DNA reads TGTGCCAGCAGCGTATGGTCTAGCGGGAACTCGGAAGAGACCCAGTACTTC.

The genes are TRBV27 and TRBJ2-2; TRBD2 matches at 9 bases. V trimming: 5 bases; J trimming: 1 base; junction bases outside the gene matches: 20. Germline CDR1 MNHEY, CDR2 SMNVEV (reference sequence). The CDR3 is 21 residues long. The DNA of the CDR3 is TGTGCCAGCAGTCTACTAGCGGGCGCGAGAACCCCTGGATTGAACACCGGGGAGCTGTTTTTT. This encodes CASSLLAGARTPGLNTGELFF.

The V call is TRBV12-5, the J call TRBJ2-1; no clear D gene. CDR3 size: 12 residues. Trimming cost V 6 bases and J 2 bases, with 5 bases left between them. From germline, CDR1 is LGHNT and CDR2 FRNRAP. The CDR3 DNA is TGTGCTAGTGGGCTAGCCTACAATGAGCAGTTCTTC. It translates to CASGLAYNEQFF. Full variable domain (remainder filled in from reference TRBV12-5 and TRBJ2-1): DARVTQTPRHKVTEMGQEVTMRCQPILGHNTVFWYRQTMMQGLELLAYFRNRAPLDDSGMPKDRFSAEMPDATLATLKIQPSEPRDSAVYFCASGLAYNEQFFGPGTRLTVL.

The genes are TRBV7-9 and TRBJ2-1; D call uncertain. Trimming shortened V by 5 bases and J by 8 bases, and 16 bases separated the two germline ends. This CDR3 has 14 amino acids. The germline CDR1 and CDR2 sequences are SEHNR and FQNEAQ (reference sequence). The CDR3 DNA reads TGTGCCAGCAGCACCACGACTGCGAGCGATGAGCAGTTCTTC. Residues: CASSTTTASDEQFF.

Concerning this clone itself: Other DNA sequences in the sample encode the same CDR3. The chain uses TRBV29-1 and TRBJ1-2; D is unclear. CDR1 SQVTM and CDR2 ANQGSEA come from the germline V gene. V was pared by 4 bases and J by 6 bases, with 6 bases between. There are 10 residues in the CDR3. CDR3 bases: TGCAGCGTTGTAACCGATGGCTACACCTTC. Encoded protein: CSVVTDGYTF.

The sample holds one count of this clone. This rearrangement joins TRBV15 to TRBJ2-3; tentatively, D is TRBD2 (6 bases). The germline gives CDR1 LNHNV, CDR2 YYDKDF (reference sequence). V lost 5 bases and J 1 base, leaving 13 bases between the germline ends. The CDR3 spans 15 residues. This CDR3 is CATSAWGEGTDTQYF. The DNA for the CDR3 is TGTGCCACCAGCGCCTGGGGGGAAGGCACAGATACGCAGTATTTT.

This rearrangement joins TRBV29-1 to TRBJ2-1; 10 bases map to TRBD2. CDR3 size: 14 residues. The germline V gene encodes CDR1 SQVTM and CDR2 ANQGSEA. V lost 3 bases and J lost 4; bases outside the gene matches: 3. The CDR3, as DNA: TGCAGCGTTGATTGGACTAGCGGTTACAATGAGCAGTTCTTC. It yields the protein CSVDWTSGYNEQFF.

This clone has a single count. Mismatch with germline at one junction end may stem from a read error. The chain recombines TRBV10-3 with TRBJ1-2, with unresolved D. Germline V gene data show CDR1 as ENHRY and CDR2 as SYGVKD. The CDR3 length is 12 residues. The CDR3 is CAINEPGRGYTF. CDR3 DNA: TGTGCCATCAATGAGCCGGGCAGGGGCTACACCTTC.